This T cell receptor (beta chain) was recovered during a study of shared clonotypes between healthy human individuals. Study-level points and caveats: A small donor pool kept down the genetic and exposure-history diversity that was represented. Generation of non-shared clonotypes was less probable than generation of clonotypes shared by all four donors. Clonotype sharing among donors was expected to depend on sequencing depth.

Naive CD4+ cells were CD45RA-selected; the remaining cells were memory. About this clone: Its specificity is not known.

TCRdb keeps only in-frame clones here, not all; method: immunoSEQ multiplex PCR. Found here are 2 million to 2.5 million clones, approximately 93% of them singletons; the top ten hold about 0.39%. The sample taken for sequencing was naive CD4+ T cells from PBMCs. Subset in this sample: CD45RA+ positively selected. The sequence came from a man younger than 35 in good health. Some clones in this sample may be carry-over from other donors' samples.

The CDR3 reads CAWRSQGRIGYTF. CDR3 DNA: TGTGCCTGGAGGAGCCAGGGGCGGATTGGCTACACCTTC. The gene calls are TRBV30 and TRBJ1-2; maybe TRBD1 (6 bases). Germline V gives CDR1 GTSNPN, CDR2 SVGIG (reference sequence). CDR3 size: 13 residues. Trimming stripped 3 bases from V and 7 bases from J, with 15 bases between.